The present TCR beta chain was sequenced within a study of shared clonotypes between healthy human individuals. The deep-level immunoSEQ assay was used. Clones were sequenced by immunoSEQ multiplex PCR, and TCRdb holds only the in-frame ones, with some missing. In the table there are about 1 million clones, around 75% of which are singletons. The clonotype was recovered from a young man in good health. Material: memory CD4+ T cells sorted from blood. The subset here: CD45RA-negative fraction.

This chain's CDR3 is CASSGASKNEQFF. CDR3 in DNA: TGCGCCAGCAGCGGCGCGAGTAAAAATGAGCAGTTCTTC. This sequence joins TRBV5-1 and TRBJ2-1, with no clear D. CDR3 length: 13 amino acids. The germline gives CDR1 SGHRS, CDR2 YFSETQ. Trimming removed 4 bases from V and 7 bases from J, with 12 bases in between. The variable domain in full, completed from reference TRBV5-1 and TRBJ2-1, reads KAGVTQTPRYLIKTRGQQVTLSCSPISGHRSVSWYQQTPGQGLQFLFEYFSETQRNKGNFPGRFSGRQFSNSRSEMNVSTLELGDSALYLCASSGASKNEQFFGPGTRLTVL.